This paragraph covers one T cell receptor (beta chain) sequence. What it binds is not known. Different DNA sequences within this sample yield the same CDR3. Germline V gene sequence: CDR1 SGDLS, CDR2 YYNGEE. The CDR3 contains 15 residues. The ends lost 2 bases at V and 0 bases at J; junction bases unmatched: 2. This sample is drawn from a study of shared clonotypes between healthy human individuals. Study-level points and caveats: The generation probabilities recorded for non-shared clonotypes fell below those of clonotypes shared by all four donors. Blood was the sole source, and tissue repertoires probably differ.

Terminally differentiated effector memory CD45RA+ cells were excluded from the naive CD8 cells, which were CD45RO-negative and positively selected for CCR7. Profiled with immunoSEQ multiplex PCR; TCRdb holds only in-frame clones, not every one. Here the sample spans over 2,000,000 clones, approximately 92% being singletons. Sequenced input: naive CD8+ T cells from PBMCs. This receptor was taken from a man between 18 and 35 years old in good health. Some clones in this sample may be carry-over from other donors' samples. J is TRBJ2-7 and V is TRBV9; the match to TRBD2 covers 10 bases. The CDR3 DNA reads as TGTGCCAGCAGCGTGGGACTAGCGTCCTCCTACGAGCAGTACTTC. Its protein product is CASSVGLASSYEQYF.